The 5 T cell receptor beta chains given below trace back to one sample, sequenced in a study of response to subunit inactivated influenza vaccine. Via MiXCR, TCRdb re-called the RT-PCR reads, giving one row per CDR3 protein. Of about 570,000 distinct CDR3 sequences in the sample, roughly 10% are singletons; the top ten hold approximately 10%. These data are also associated with another study on T cells expressing NK-cell markers. From that report: Production of TCR beta cDNA relied on 5'RACE template switching with UMIs.

Sample: PBMCs from blood, taken on the day of vaccination. The receptors here all came from a man over 45 who received an inactivated influenza vaccine.

The chain joins TRBV20-1 to TRBJ2-3; possible D gene TRBD1, 5 bases. The CDR3 extends over 13 amino acids. The germline V and J ends were trimmed by 3 bases and 5 bases, with 12 bases remaining between them. In germline, CDR1 is DFQATT, CDR2 SNEGSKA (reference sequence). CDR3: CSARGLGVDTQYF. The DNA of the CDR3 is TGCAGTGCTAGGGGCCTAGGGGTAGATACGCAGTATTTT.

The chain carries TRBV28 and TRBJ2-1, with D unresolved. Deletions cut 6 bases from V and 7 bases from J, with 10 bases between. The CDR3 totals 12 residues. Germline loops: CDR1 MDHEN, CDR2 SYDVKM. CDR3 DNA sequence: TGTGCCAGCAGCCAAACTCGGAATGAGCAGTTCTTC. It yields the protein CASSQTRNEQFF. The entire variable domain, with the rest obtained from reference TRBV28 and TRBJ2-1, is as follows: DVKVTQSSRYLVKRTGEKVFLECVQDMDHENMFWYRQDPGLGLRLIYFSYDVKMKEKGDIPEGYSVSREKKERFSLILESASTNQTSMYLCASSQTRNEQFFGPGTRLTVL.

This clonotype was seen once. V and J are TRBV12-3 or TRBV12-4 and TRBJ1-3; D possibly corresponds to TRBD1 (5 bases). The CDR3 contains 15 residues. Trimming removed 8 bases from V and 0 bases from J, with 14 bases in between. The CDR3 region is CASDSMGDSGNTIYF. The CDR3, as DNA: TGTGCCAGCGATAGCATGGGGGACTCTGGAAACACCATATATTTT.

This clonotype has only a few counts. This chain joins TRBV3-1 and TRBJ2-5; no definite D call. Germline values: CDR1 LGHDT, CDR2 YNNKEL (reference sequence). CDR3 length: 14 residues. Trimming took 1 base from V and 2 from J, leaving 8 bases between them. DNA for the CDR3: TGTGCCAGCAGCCAAGCAGGTTGGCAAGAGACCCAGTACTTC. Its translation is CASSQAGWQETQYF.

This clonotype has only a few counts. This sequence joins TRBV5-1 and TRBJ2-3; a weak D match, TRBD2 (6 bases). CDR3 length: 15 amino acids. Germline CDR1 SGHRS, CDR2 YFSETQ. V lost 0 bases to trimming and J lost 4 bases, with 12 bases between them. CDR3 amino acids: CASSLAGVGADTQYF. Here the CDR3 DNA reads TGCGCCAGCAGCTTGGCGGGAGTCGGCGCAGATACGCAGTATTTT. Drawing the rest from reference TRBV5-1 and TRBJ2-3, the complete variable domain is KAGVTQTPRYLIKTRGQQVTLSCSPISGHRSVSWYQQTPGQGLQFLFEYFSETQRNKGNFPGRFSGRQFSNSRSEMNVSTLELGDSALYLCASSLAGVGADTQYFGPGTRLTVL.